A selection of T cell receptor beta chains follows, all from one sample in a study of blood T cell repertoires in COVID-19. The repertoire was sequenced with immunoSEQ multiplex PCR; TCRdb's copy has only in-frame clones and lacks some. The sample yields about half a million clones, roughly 87% seen once. Sequencing used peripheral blood. The receptors stem from a man aged 18 to 30 with COVID-19, enrolled during active disease. Each CDR3 is given without its conserved first and last residue. Each record gives: J gene, V gene, CDR3 protein.

TRBJ2-7	TRBV6-5	ASRDSGGTPYEQY
TRBJ2-3	TRBV5-1	ASSLESGGTTDTQY
TRBJ2-7	TRBV30	AWSVRDSWAYEQY
TRBJ2-1	TRBV13	ASSYSGTPYNEQF
TRBJ1-3	TRBV7-9	ASSPTGNTIY
TRBJ2-1	TRBV19	ASTPSGSTYNEQF
TRBJ1-2	TRBV2	ASSEAGQWGGYT
TRBJ1-5	TRBV19	ATSGSRQPQH
TRBJ2-2	TRBV7-9	ASSVSGNTGELF
TRBJ2-1	TRBV14	ASSQGQEQF
TRBJ2-7	TRBV18	ASSPGTGLDEQY
TRBJ2-5	TRBV19	ASSIPQGAETQY
TRBJ1-1	TRBV19	ASSMRENTEAF
TRBJ2-7	TRBV7-6	ASSIEAGETYEQY
TRBJ2-2	TRBV28	ASSLRRGQLF
TRBJ2-7	TRBV3-1/TRBV3-2	ASSHRDSEQY
TRBJ2-3	TRBV29-1	SVETSTDTQY
TRBJ1-1	TRBV28	ASSLSLRMNTEAF
TRBJ1-5	TRBV20-1	SASASTAYSNQPQH
TRBJ1-4	TRBV6-1	ASSEASGTNEKLF
TRBJ2-2	TRBV7-9	ASSSSGRFTGELF
TRBJ1-5	TRBV2	ASSVLRGDGQGGQPQH
TRBJ1-2	TRBV6-5	ASVEQRNTNYGYT
TRBJ1-5	TRBV5-1	ASSLEPGDNQPQH
TRBJ1-6	TRBV6-5	ASSYRDTVPALH
TRBJ2-2	TRBV29-1	SALSGTGYSGELF
TRBJ1-1	TRBV9	ASSRITGAGTEAF
TRBJ2-7	TRBV20-1	SASQHGQGRYEQY
TRBJ2-5	TRBV7-9	ASSLVGGETQY
TRBJ1-3	TRBV3-1/TRBV3-2	ASSQHGGTAGNTIY
TRBJ2-7	TRBV27	ASSVAGALYEQY
TRBJ1-6	TRBV20-1	SASRQGRGSPLH
TRBJ2-7	TRBV5-5	ASSFGTGSYEQY
TRBJ2-7	TRBV7-6	ASSLGGGAYEQY
TRBJ1-6	TRBV5-5	ASSSFHSPLH
TRBJ2-2	TRBV27	ASSHIDAGELF